The 3 T cell receptor beta chains reported below all come from one sample, sequenced in a study of T-cell memory formation after mild COVID-19. MiXCR, applied by TCRdb to the 5' RACE reads, yields one record per CDR3 protein. The data contain hundreds of thousands of distinct CDR3 sequences, roughly 20% of them seen just once; the ten biggest clones take up about 12%. The source material was PBMCs or a T cell subset sorted from them (not recorded which). These receptors came from an adult woman who had mild COVID-19 (a few samples of this study predate the infection). Cell type and time point are not known.

This clonotype was found a few times. This rearrangement joins TRBV7-6 to TRBJ1-4, with D tentatively TRBD1 (6 bases). The CDR3 totals 16 residues. V was clipped by 5 bases and J by 8 bases, with 21 bases between them. CDR1 SGHVS and CDR2 FNYEAQ come from the germline V gene. The CDR3: CASSPRQAPGGEKLFF. The CDR3 coding sequence is TGTGCCAGCAGCCCCCGGCAGGCCCCCGGGGGCGAAAAACTGTTTTTT.

The chain uses TRBV7-6 and TRBJ2-5; D is perhaps TRBD1 or TRBD2 (5 bases each). CDR3 size: 16 residues. The germline V gene has CDR1 SGHVS and CDR2 FNYEAQ. The V end was cut by 5 bases, the J end by 2 bases, with 18 bases between. CDR3 DNA sequence: TGTGCCAGCAGCCTAAAACCGCCGGGGCGACAAGAGACCCAGTACTTC. This translates into CASSLKPPGRQETQYF. Complete variable domain (other parts from reference TRBV7-6 and TRBJ2-5): GAGVSQSPRYKVTKRGQDVALRCDPISGHVSLYWYRQALGQGPEFLTYFNYEAQQDKSGLPNDRFSAERPEGSISTLTIQRTEQRDSAMYRCASSLKPPGRQETQYFGPGTRLLVL.

This sequence joins TRBV5-1 and TRBJ1-5, with 9 bases that match TRBD1. Germline CDR1 is SGHRS and CDR2 is YFSETQ. CDR3 size: 15 residues. The ends lost 4 bases at V and 5 bases at J; junction bases unmatched: 7. The CDR3 DNA reads as TGCGCCAGCAGCCCCGGGACAGGGTTTGATCAGCCCCAGCATTTT. It encodes CASSPGTGFDQPQHF. Full variable domain (remainder filled in from reference TRBV5-1 and TRBJ1-5): KAGVTQTPRYLIKTRGQQVTLSCSPISGHRSVSWYQQTPGQGLQFLFEYFSETQRNKGNFPGRFSGRQFSNSRSEMNVSTLELGDSALYLCASSPGTGFDQPQHFGDGTRLSIL.